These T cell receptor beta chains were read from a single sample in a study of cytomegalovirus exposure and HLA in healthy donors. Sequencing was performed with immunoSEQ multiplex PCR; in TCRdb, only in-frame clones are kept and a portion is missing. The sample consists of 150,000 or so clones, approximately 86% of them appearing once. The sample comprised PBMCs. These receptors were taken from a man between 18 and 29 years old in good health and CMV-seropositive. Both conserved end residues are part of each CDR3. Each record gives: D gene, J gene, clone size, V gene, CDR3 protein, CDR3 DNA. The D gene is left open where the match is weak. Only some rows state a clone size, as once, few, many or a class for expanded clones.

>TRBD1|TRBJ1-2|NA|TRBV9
CASSASGTGSRDYGYTF
TGTGCCAGCAGCGCAAGTGGGACAGGGAGTAGGGACTATGGCTACACCTTC
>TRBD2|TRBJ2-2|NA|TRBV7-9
CASSSQRGRRELFF
TGTGCCAGCAGCTCCCAGCGGGGGCGAAGGGAGCTGTTTTTT
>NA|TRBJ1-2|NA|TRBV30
CAWSVTPAPGGYTF
TGTGCCTGGAGTGTGACACCCGCCCCGGGAGGCTACACCTTC
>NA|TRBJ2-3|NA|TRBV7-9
CASSSGGQDTDTQYF
TGTGCCAGCAGCTCCGGAGGGCAGGACACAGATACGCAGTATTTT
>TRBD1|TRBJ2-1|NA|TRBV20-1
CSAGRGNEQFF
TGCAGTGCTGGCAGGGGGAATGAGCAGTTCTTC
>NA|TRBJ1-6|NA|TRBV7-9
CASTLGGVNHNSPLHF
TGTGCCAGCACCCTCGGAGGGGTGAATCATAATTCACCCCTCCACTTT
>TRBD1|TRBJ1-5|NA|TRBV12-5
CASGQGVNQPQHF
TGTGCTAGTGGTCAGGGGGTGAATCAGCCCCAGCATTTT
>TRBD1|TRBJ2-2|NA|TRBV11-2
CASSRDRVAGELFF
TGTGCCAGCAGCCGGGACAGGGTGGCCGGGGAGCTGTTTTTT
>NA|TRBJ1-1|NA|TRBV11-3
CASSLHRDTEAFF
TGTGCCAGCAGCTTACACCGGGACACTGAAGCTTTCTTT
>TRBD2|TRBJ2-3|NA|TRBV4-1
CASSQSPAGGAADTQYF
TGCGCCAGCAGCCAAAGCCCCGCGGGAGGGGCGGCAGATACGCAGTATTTT
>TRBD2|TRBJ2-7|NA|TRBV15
CATTSGGGAGVFREQYF
TGTGCCACCACCTCGGGGGGGGGCGCGGGAGTATTTCGCGAGCAGTACTTC
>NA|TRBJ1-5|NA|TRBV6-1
CASSEVEGFAGSNQPQHF
TGTGCCAGCAGTGAAGTGGAGGGATTTGCAGGGAGCAATCAGCCCCAGCATTTT
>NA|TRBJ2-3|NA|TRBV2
CASTGGGQGTDTQYF
TGTGCCAGCACCGGGGGGGGACAGGGAACAGATACGCAGTATTTT
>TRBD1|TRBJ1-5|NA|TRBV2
CASSPEQGGNQPQHF
TGTGCCAGCAGCCCCGAGCAGGGGGGCAATCAGCCCCAGCATTTT
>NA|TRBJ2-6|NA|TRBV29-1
CSVECLPQGYSSGANVLTF
TGCAGCGTTGAATGTTTACCTCAGGGGTATAGCTCTGGGGCCAACGTCCTGACTTTC
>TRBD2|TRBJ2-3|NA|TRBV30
CAWDLAGGPDTQYF
TGTGCCTGGGACTTAGCGGGAGGGCCAGATACGCAGTATTTT
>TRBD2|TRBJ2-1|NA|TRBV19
CASSMLAGGREFF
TGTGCCAGTAGTATGCTAGCGGGGGGGCGGGAGTTCTTC
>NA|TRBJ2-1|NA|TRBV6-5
CASSGTTPDNEQFF
TGTGCCAGCAGCGGGACAACCCCAGACAATGAGCAGTTCTTC
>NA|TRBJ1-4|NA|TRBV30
CAWSDRVSEKLFF
TGTGCCTGGAGTGACAGGGTTTCTGAAAAACTGTTTTTT
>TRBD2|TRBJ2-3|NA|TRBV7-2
CASNPSGSGTDTQYF
TGTGCCAGCAACCCTAGCGGGAGTGGCACAGATACGCAGTATTTT
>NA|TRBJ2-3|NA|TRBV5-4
CASSPTRDFTDTQYF
TGTGCCAGCAGCCCGACACGGGACTTCACAGATACGCAGTATTTT
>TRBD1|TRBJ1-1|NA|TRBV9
CASSGDRALAEAFF
TGTGCCAGCAGCGGCGACAGGGCGTTGGCTGAAGCTTTCTTT
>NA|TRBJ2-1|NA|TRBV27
CASQDPSSYNEQFF
TGTGCCAGCCAGGATCCGAGCTCCTACAATGAGCAGTTCTTC
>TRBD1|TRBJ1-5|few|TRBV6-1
CAGSRQGGQPQHF
TGTGCCGGGTCTAGACAGGGGGGTCAGCCCCAGCATTTT
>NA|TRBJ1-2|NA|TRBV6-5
CASQTGGQPGYTF
TGTGCCAGCCAAACGGGAGGACAGCCCGGCTACACCTTC
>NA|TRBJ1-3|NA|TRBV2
CASRERAARPGNTIYF
TGTGCCAGCCGGGAGAGGGCAGCCCGCCCTGGAAACACCATATATTTT
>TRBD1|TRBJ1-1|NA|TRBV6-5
CASSYEGGAGTEAFF
TGTGCCAGCAGTTACGAAGGGGGCGCGGGCACTGAAGCTTTCTTT
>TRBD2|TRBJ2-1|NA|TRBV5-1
CASSLTGGLRQFF
TGCGCCAGCAGCTTGACGGGAGGGCTCCGGCAGTTCTTC
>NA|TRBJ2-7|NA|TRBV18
CASSQNLGLYEQYF
TGTGCCAGCTCACAAAACCTAGGCCTCTACGAGCAGTACTTC
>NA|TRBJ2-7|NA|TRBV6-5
CASSLGSEQYF
TGTGCCAGCAGCCTAGGATCTGAGCAGTACTTC
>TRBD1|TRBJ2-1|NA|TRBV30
CAVETGGMGEQFF
TGTGCCGTGGAGACAGGGGGCATGGGTGAGCAGTTCTTC
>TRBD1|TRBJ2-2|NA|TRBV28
CASMGQGAGELFF
TGTGCCAGCATGGGGCAGGGGGCCGGGGAGCTGTTTTTT
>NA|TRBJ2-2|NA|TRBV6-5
CASSSSINTGELFF
TGTGCCAGCAGTAGCTCTATAAACACCGGGGAGCTGTTTTTT
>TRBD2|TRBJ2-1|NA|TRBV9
CASSWTSGSGNEQFF
TGTGCCAGCAGCTGGACTAGCGGGAGCGGGAATGAGCAGTTCTTC
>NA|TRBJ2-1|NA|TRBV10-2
CASSGGGLPSSYNEQFF
TGCGCCAGCAGTGGGGGGGGCTTGCCGAGCTCCTACAATGAGCAGTTCTTC
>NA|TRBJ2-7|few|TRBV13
CASSFQASEQYF
TGTGCCAGCAGCTTTCAGGCGAGCGAGCAGTACTTC
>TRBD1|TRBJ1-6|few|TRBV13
CASRVYRGSYNSPLHF
TGTGCCAGCAGAGTCTACAGGGGAAGCTATAATTCACCCCTCCACTTT
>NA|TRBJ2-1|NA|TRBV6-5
CASSYSIEERDSEQFF
TGTGCCAGCAGTTACTCAATAGAAGAGAGGGATAGTGAGCAGTTCTTC
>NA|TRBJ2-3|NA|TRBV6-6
CASRGAYTQYF
TGTGCCAGCAGGGGAGCATATACGCAGTATTTT
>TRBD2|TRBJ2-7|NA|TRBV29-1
CSVEVAGPYEQYF
TGCAGCGTTGAAGTAGCGGGACCCTACGAGCAGTACTTC
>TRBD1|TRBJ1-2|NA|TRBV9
CASSAHETGVLGYTF
TGTGCCAGCAGCGCCCACGAGACAGGGGTCCTCGGCTACACCTTC
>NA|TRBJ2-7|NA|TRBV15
CATSDRSSYEQYF
TGTGCCACCAGTGACAGGAGCTCCTACGAGCAGTACTTC
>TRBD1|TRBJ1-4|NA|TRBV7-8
CASSWRTGAGATNEKLFF
TGTGCCAGCAGCTGGAGGACAGGGGCAGGAGCAACTAATGAAAAACTGTTTTTT
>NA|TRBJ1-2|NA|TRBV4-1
CASSQDLLRYGYTF
TGCGCCAGCAGCCAAGACCTCTTGAGGTATGGCTACACCTTC
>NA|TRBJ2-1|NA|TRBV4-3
CASSHHRTDMNEQFF
TGCGCCAGCAGCCACCATAGGACAGACATGAATGAGCAGTTCTTC
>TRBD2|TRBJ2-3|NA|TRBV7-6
CASSLEAGGLVDTQYF
TGTGCCAGCAGCTTAGAGGCGGGGGGGCTGGTAGATACGCAGTATTTT
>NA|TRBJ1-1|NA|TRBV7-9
CASSPRDGLEAFF
TGTGCCAGCAGCCCGCGGGACGGACTGGAAGCTTTCTTT
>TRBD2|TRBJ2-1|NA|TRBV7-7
CASSLRLAGEQFF
TGTGCCAGCAGCCTCCGACTAGCGGGGGAGCAGTTCTTC